This TCR beta chain is from a study of T-cell reconstitution after alpha-beta-depleted transplantation in children. At least ten counts were recorded for this clonotype. V lost 5 bases, J lost 3 bases, and 12 bases stayed unmatched. Germline-derived CDR1 and CDR2 are LGHDT and YNNKEL (reference sequence). This CDR3 is 16 amino acids long. Molecular barcoding with unique molecular identifiers was used for the TCRbeta library. MiXCR, run by TCRdb on the PCR reads, gives a single entry per CDR3 protein. The table lists 40,000 to 60,000 distinct CDR3 sequences, about a tenth of them singletons. This clonotype originated in a male patient aged 2 to 10 who had a stem cell transplant for chronic granulomatous disease, so the T cells may come from the graft donor. Sequencing used PBMCs, mostly from graft donor cells, obtained 60 days after TCRalphabeta/CD19-depleted stem cell transplant. This chain uses TRBV3-1 with TRBJ1-2; 7 bases are a match to TRBD1. The CDR3 here is CASSSHPRGYYYGYTF. The CDR3 bases are TGTGCCAGCAGCTCCCACCCCAGGGGGTATTACTATGGCTACACCTTC.